This T cell receptor beta chain was captured in a study of identical twins. This clonotype occurred a few times. The CDR3 is 15 amino acids. Losses at the gene ends were 2 bases for V and 5 bases for J; bases not matched to a gene: 5. TCRdb reprocessed the 5' RACE reads with MiXCR, giving one entry per CDR3 protein. The sample carries hundreds of thousands of distinct CDR3 sequences, 9.5% recorded once. The same data also went into a second study, on yellow fever vaccine responses in identical twins.

The TCR sequence derives from a woman between 18 and 30 years old in good health. The genes are TRBV12-3 or TRBV12-4 and TRBJ2-1; TRBD2 agrees at 8 bases. Sequenced: CD8+ T cells sorted from blood. This chain's CDR3 is CASSLLGLGDNEQFF. For the CDR3, the DNA is TGTGCCAGCAGTTTACTGGGACTAGGGGACAATGAGCAGTTCTTC.